This TCR beta chain was identified in a study of OX40 agonist ivuxolimab in advanced cancers. Sequenced by immunoSEQ multiplex PCR; TCRdb stores in-frame clones only, minus some. This table holds roughly 70,000 clones, 86% found once. The source is an adult with an advanced solid tumor such as melanoma, head and neck, liver or kidney cancer. The specimen was CD4+ or CD8+ T cells sorted from blood, collected in a trial of the OX40 agonist ivuxolimab.

CDR3 nucleotides: TGTGCCAGCAGCGCACCGACAGGGGGTACCTCCCAGCCCCAGCATTTT. It translates to CASSAPTGGTSQPQHF. The chain is built from TRBV7-8 and TRBJ1-5, with 9 positions matching TRBD1. The CDR3 covers 16 residues. J gave up 7 bases and V 5 bases, and 12 bases lay outside the gene matches. Germline V CDR1 and CDR2: SGHVS, FQNEAQ.